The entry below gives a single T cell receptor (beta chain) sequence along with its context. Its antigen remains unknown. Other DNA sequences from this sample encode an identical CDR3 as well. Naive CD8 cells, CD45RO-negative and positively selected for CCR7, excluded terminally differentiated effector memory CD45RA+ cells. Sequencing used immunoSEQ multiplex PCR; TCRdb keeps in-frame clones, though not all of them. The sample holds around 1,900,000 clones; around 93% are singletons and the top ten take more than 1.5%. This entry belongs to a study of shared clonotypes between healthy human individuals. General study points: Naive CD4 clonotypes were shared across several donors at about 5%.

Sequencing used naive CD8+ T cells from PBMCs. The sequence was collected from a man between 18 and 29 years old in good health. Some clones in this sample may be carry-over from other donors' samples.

The CDR3 loop reads CASSPDRVNGYTF. The DNA for the CDR3 is TGTGCCAGCAGCCCGGACAGGGTGAATGGCTACACCTTC. J is TRBJ1-2 and V is TRBV6-6; 8 bases line up with TRBD1. CDR1 MNHNY and CDR2 SVGAGI come from the germline V gene (reference sequence). J was trimmed by 6 bases and V by 6 bases; bases with no gene match: 6. The CDR3 loop spans 13 amino acids.